The present T cell receptor (beta chain) was sequenced within a study of T-cell memory formation after mild COVID-19. Libraries for TCRalpha and TCRbeta carried sample barcodes and unique molecular identifiers via 5'RACE. TCRdb redid the calling of the 5' RACE reads with MiXCR, one entry per CDR3 protein. The sample shows roughly 620,000 distinct CDR3 sequences, roughly 17% of them seen only once. Sequencing was carried out using PBMCs or a T cell subset sorted from them (not recorded which). The TCR sequence derives from an adult woman who had mild COVID-19 (a few samples of this study predate the infection). Cell type and time point are not known.

The chain's CDR3 is CASSELSGRTPNEQYF. The CDR3 nucleotides are TGTGCCAGCAGTGAATTGAGCGGGAGGACTCCCAACGAGCAGTACTTC. The chain combines TRBV25-1 with TRBJ2-7; 9 nucleotides agree with TRBD2. Germline CDR1 MGHDK, CDR2 SYGVNS. With 1 base clipped from V and 5 bases from J, the junction kept 9 bases outside the gene matches. This CDR3 is built from 16 residues.